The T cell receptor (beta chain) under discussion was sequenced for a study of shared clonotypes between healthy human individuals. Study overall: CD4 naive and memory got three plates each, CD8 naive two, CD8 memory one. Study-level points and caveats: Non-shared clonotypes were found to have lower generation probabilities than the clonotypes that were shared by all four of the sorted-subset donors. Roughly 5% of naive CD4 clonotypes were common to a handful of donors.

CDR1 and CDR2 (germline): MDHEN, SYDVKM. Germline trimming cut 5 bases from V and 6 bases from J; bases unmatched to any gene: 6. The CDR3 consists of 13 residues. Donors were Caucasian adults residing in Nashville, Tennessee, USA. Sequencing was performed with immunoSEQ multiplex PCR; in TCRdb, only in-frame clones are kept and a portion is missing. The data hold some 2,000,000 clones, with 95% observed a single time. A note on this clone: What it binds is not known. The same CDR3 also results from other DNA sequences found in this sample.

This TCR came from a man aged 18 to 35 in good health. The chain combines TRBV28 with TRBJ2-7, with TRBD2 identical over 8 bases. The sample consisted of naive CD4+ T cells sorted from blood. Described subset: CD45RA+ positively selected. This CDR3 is CASSPGGVGEQYF. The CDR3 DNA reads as TGTGCCAGCAGTCCCGGGGGGGTCGGCGAGCAGTACTTC.